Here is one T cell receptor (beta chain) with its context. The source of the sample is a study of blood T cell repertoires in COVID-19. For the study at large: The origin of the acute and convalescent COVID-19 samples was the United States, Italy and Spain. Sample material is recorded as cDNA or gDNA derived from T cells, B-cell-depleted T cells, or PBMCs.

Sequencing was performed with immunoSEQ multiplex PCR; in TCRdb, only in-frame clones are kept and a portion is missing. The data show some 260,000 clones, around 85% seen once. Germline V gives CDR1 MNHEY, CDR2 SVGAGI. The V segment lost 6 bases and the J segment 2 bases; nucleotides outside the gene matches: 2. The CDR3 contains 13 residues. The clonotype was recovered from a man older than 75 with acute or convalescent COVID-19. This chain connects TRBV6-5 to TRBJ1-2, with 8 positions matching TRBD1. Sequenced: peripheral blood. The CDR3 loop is CASRAGGNYGYTF. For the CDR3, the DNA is TGTGCCAGCAGGGCAGGGGGCAACTATGGCTACACCTTC.